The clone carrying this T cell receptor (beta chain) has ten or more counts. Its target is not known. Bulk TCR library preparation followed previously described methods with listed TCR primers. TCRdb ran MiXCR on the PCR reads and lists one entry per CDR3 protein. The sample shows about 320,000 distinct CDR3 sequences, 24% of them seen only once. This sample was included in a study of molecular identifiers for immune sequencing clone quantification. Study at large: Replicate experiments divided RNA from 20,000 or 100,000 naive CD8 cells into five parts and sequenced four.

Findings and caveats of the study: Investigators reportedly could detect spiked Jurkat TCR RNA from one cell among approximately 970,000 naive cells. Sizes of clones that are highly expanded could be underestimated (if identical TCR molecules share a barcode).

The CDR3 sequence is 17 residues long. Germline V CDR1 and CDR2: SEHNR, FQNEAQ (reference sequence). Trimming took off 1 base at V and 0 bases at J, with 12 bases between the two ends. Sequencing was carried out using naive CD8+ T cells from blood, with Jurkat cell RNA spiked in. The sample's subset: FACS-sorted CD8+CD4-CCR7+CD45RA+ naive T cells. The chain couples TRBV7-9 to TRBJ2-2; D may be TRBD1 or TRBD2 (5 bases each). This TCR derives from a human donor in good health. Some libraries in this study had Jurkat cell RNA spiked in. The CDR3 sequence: CASSLGGSPSNTGELFF. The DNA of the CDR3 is TGTGCCAGCAGCTTAGGGGGGTCCCCATCGAACACCGGGGAGCTGTTTTTT.